This TCR beta chain was retrieved from a study of blood T cell repertoires in COVID-19. Looking at the study overall: PBMCs, B-cell-depleted T cells, or T cells provided the cDNA or gDNA that made up the material.

The data were produced by immunoSEQ multiplex PCR, yet TCRdb's version contains in-frame clones alone and is incomplete. The sample has about 200,000 clones; about 84% are singletons. The length of the CDR3 is 15 residues. Between the trimmed V and J ends, which lost 0 bases and 8 bases, there was a span of 15 bases. CDR1 and CDR2 from the germline V gene are SGHAT and FQNNGV. The sequencing sample was made of peripheral blood. J is TRBJ2-3 and V is TRBV11-2; a weak D match, TRBD2 (6 bases). The TCR comes from a woman older than 75 with acute or convalescent COVID-19. The CDR3 reads CASSLELALAGTQYF. The CDR3 nucleotides read TGTGCCAGCAGCTTAGAGCTAGCGCTGGCAGGTACGCAGTATTTT.